This record covers a single T cell receptor (beta chain). This clone was seen just once. Its antigen remains undetermined. Qualities for individual bases were not recorded, and no much larger clone is one base off. The sample is drawn from a study of blood T cell repertoires in COVID-19 (dated by TCRdb to 2018 to 2020). With regard to the full study: Samples from collaborators originated in the United States, Italy and Spain and spanned both the acute and convalescent phases of COVID-19. The dataset comprised deeply sampled blood TCRbeta repertoires from subjects exposed to, actively infected with, or recovered from COVID-19. The samples were drawn from two sources: the first 160 participants of the ongoing ImmuneRACE study, and 1,000 to 1,500 subjects contributed by 6 global collaborators. A freely available public database, intended as a resource for researchers studying the immune response to SARS-CoV-2, is where the repertoires were released. Where available, HLA class I and class II types were obtained from metadata supplied by the sample provider rather than from assay-based typing. Sample metadata almost always included a de-identified subject ID, COVID-19 status, age in years and sex. The material from the prospective study consisted of cDNA or gDNA derived from T cells, B-cell-depleted T cells, or PBMCs. The study at large found these results: The amount of clinical and demographic metadata varied by source and participant and was provided uncurated.

Participants in the prospective study were enrolled through a virtual design, were aged about 18 to 90 years, and lived in about two dozen United States geographic areas. To assign participants to cohorts, the prospective study relied on clinical history that participants themselves reported in a screening survey and a study questionnaire. Each participant in the prospective study had whole blood, serum and a nasopharyngeal or oropharyngeal swab collected by mobile phlebotomists. Prospective study participants could optionally give additional blood draws and questionnaires over an approximately 2-month period. Before DNA extraction, prospective study blood samples were shipped either frozen or at room temperature. The CDR3 numbers 15 residues from cysteine through phenylalanine. The kept DNA is CDR3 alone, 45 bases in frame from the first base. The germline V gene yields MGHRA for CDR1 and YSYEKL for CDR2. Relative to germline, V is missing 4 bases and J is missing 6 bases, with 5 bases of the junction outside any gene match.

TCRbeta CDR3 regions were amplified from genomic DNA using the immunoSEQ Assay, a bias-controlled multiplex PCR. In the source study's methods: The number of nucleated cells in each sample was estimated by amplification of reference gene primers within the assay. To quantify the absolute abundance of each unique TCRbeta CDR3 rearrangement, sequence reads were collapsed and filtered. For each sample, productive Simpson clonality was calculated by taking the square root of Simpson's diversity index across productive rearrangements. TCRdb holds this immuneACCESS table with in-frame rearrangements only. Some clones are missing; in checked studies, unresolved V genes explain under half, and the rest has no known cause. V, J and clone size are taken as reported in that table, and D and trimming were inferred from the DNA itself. The sample table lists 300,000 to 400,000 clones, around nine tenths of them with a count of one. The top ten constitute 0.97% of the sample.

The origin of this receptor is a woman in her 30s with acute COVID-19. Recombination linked TRBV4-1 to TRBJ1-4; 10 of the junction bases match TRBD1. The sample consisted of PBMCs or T cells enriched from blood (not recorded which). The CDR3 reads CASSPWDRGYEKLFF. The DNA is as follows: TGCGCCAGCAGCCCTTGGGACAGGGGCTATGAAAAACTGTTTTTT.